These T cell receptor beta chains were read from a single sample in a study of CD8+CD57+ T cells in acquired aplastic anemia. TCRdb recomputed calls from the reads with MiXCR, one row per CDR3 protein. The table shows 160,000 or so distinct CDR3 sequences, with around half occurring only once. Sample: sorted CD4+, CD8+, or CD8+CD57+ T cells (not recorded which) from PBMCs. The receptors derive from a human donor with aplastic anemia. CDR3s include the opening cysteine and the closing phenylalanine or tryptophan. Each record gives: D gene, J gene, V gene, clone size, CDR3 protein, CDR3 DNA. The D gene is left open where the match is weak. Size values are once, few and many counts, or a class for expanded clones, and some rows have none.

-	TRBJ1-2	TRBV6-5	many	CASSSPTGAYGYTF	TGTGCCAGCAGTTCTCCGACAGGCGCTTATGGCTACACCTTC
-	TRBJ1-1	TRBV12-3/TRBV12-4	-	CASRRYQGTVNTEAFF	TGTGCCAGCAGACGTTACCAGGGGACGGTGAACACTGAAGCTTTCTTT
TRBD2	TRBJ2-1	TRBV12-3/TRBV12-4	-	CASTLGLAGGLSYNEQFF	TGTGCCAGCACCTTGGGGCTAGCGGGAGGGCTCTCCTACAATGAGCAGTTCTTC
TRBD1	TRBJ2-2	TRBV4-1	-	CASSQARGLNANTGELFF	TGCGCCAGCAGCCAAGCTAGGGGGCTCAACGCGAACACCGGGGAGCTGTTTTTT
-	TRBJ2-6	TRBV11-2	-	CASSFRPVAVSGANVLTF	TGTGCCAGCAGCTTTCGACCGGTTGCGGTCTCTGGGGCCAACGTCCTGACTTTC
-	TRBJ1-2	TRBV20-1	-	CSARGLEMGYGYTF	TGCAGTGCTAGGGGCCTGGAGATGGGCTATGGCTACACCTTC
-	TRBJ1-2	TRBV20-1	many	CSARDELRGYTF	TGCAGTGCTAGAGATGAACTCCGTGGCTACACCTTC
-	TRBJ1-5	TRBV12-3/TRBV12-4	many	CASSSGRGGTDFRSNQPQHF	TGTGCCAGCAGTTCGGGAAGGGGCGGAACAGACTTTAGAAGCAATCAGCCCCAGCATTTT
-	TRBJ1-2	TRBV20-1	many	CSAIVFGQNYGYTF	TGCAGTGCTATTGTCTTCGGGCAGAACTATGGCTACACCTTC
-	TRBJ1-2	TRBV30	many	CAWSEGGYTF	TGTGCCTGGAGTGAGGGGGGCTACACCTTC
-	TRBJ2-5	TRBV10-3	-	CAISESMTISETQYF	TGTGCCATCAGTGAGTCAATGACGATTTCGGAGACCCAGTACTTC
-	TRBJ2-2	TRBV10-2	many	CASDGGKNTGELFF	TGCGCCAGTGATGGGGGGAAGAACACCGGGGAGCTGTTTTTT
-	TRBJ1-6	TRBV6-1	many	CASSEGLGNSPLHF	TGTGCCAGCAGTGAAGGATTGGGAAATTCACCCCTCCACTTT
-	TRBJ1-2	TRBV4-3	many	CASSQDWAGGNYGYTF	TGCGCCAGCAGCCAAGATTGGGCCGGGGGCAACTATGGCTACACCTTC
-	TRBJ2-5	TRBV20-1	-	CSGGVETQYF	TGCAGTGGGGGAGTAGAGACCCAGTACTTC
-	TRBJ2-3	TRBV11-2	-	CASSFSLDRPDTQYF	TGTGCCAGCAGCTTTAGCCTGGATAGGCCAGATACGCAGTATTTT
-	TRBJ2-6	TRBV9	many	CASSAVGANVLTF	TGTGCCAGCAGCGCGGTTGGGGCCAACGTCCTGACTTTC
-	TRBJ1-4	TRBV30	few	CAWSGTVVGEKLFF	TGTGCCTGGAGCGGAACGGTCGTCGGTGAAAAACTGTTTTTT
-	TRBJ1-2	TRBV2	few	CAGRGLDGYTF	TGTGCCGGGAGGGGCCTGGATGGCTACACCTTC
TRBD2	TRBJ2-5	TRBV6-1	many	CASRLAGQETQYF	TGTGCCAGCAGACTAGCGGGGCAAGAGACCCAGTACTTC
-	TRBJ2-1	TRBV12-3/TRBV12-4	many	CASSLGRSQFF	TGTGCCAGCAGTTTGGGACGGTCGCAGTTCTTC
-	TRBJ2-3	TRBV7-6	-	CASSSPGVTDTQYF	TGTGCCAGCAGTTCTCCGGGGGTCACAGATACGCAGTATTTT
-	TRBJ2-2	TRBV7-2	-	CASSFGQGRAGELFF	TGTGCCAGCAGCTTCGGGCAGGGTAGGGCCGGGGAGCTGTTTTTT
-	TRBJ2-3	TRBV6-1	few	CASALILSGTGADTQYF	TGTGCCAGCGCTCTCATCCTCTCGGGGACTGGGGCAGATACGCAGTATTTT
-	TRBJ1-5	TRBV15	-	CATSRDRVGQPQHF	TGTGCCACCAGCAGAGACAGGGTAGGACAGCCCCAGCATTTT
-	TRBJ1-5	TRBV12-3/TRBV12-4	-	CASSWAGDQPQHF	TGTGCCAGCAGTTGGGCCGGGGATCAGCCCCAGCATTTT
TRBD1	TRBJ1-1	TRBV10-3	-	CAISVRGQGTEAFF	TGTGCCATCAGTGTTAGGGGGCAGGGTACTGAAGCTTTCTTT
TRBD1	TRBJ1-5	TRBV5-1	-	CASSTGQVGTGGVQPQHF	TGCGCCAGCAGCACGGGACAGGTTGGGACAGGGGGCGTCCAGCCCCAGCATTTT